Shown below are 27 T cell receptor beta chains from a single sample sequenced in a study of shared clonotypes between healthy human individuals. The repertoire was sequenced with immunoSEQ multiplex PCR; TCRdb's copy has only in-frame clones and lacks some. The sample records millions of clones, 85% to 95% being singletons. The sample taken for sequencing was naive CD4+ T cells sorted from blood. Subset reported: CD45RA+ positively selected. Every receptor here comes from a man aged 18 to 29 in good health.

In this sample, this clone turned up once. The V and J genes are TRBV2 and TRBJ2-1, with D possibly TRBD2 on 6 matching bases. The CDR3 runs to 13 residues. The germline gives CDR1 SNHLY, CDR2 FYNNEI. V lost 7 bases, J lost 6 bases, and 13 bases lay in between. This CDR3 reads CASTASVVNEQFF. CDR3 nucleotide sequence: TGTGCCAGCACGGCTAGCGTGGTCAATGAGCAGTTCTTC.

The chain's CDR3 is CASSPRTGLAKNIQYF. The CDR3 DNA follows: TGTGCCAGCAGTCCGCGGACAGGACTAGCCAAAAACATTCAGTACTTC. The rearrangement links TRBV27 to TRBJ2-4; the match to TRBD1 covers 7 bases. The CDR3 is 16 residues long. V was clipped by 5 bases and J by 0 bases; unmatched bases: 7. The germline CDR1 and CDR2 sequences are MNHEY and SMNVEV (reference sequence).

The CDR3 spells CASSLGQVMNTGELFF. CDR3 bases: TGTGCCAGCAGCTTGGGACAGGTGATGAACACCGGGGAGCTGTTTTTT. The rearrangement links TRBV11-2 to TRBJ2-2; 8 bases agree with TRBD1. Per germline, CDR1 SGHAT and CDR2 FQNNGV. V lost 3 bases to trimming and J lost 1 base; unmatched junction nucleotides: 4. The CDR3 is made up of 16 amino acids.

CDR3 DNA sequence: TGTGCCTGGAGTCGGGGGAAGATCTCTGGGGCCAACGTCCTGACTTTC. This gives the protein CAWSRGKISGANVLTF. The chain is built from TRBV30 and TRBJ2-6; maybe TRBD2 (6 bases). Trimming took 2 bases from V and 0 from J, leaving 11 bases between them. The germline V gene has CDR1 GTSNPN and CDR2 SVGIG (reference sequence). The CDR3 runs 16 residues.

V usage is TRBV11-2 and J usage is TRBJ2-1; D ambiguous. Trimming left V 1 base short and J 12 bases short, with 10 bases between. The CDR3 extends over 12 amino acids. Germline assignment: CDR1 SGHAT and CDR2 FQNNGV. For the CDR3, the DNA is TGTGCCAGCAGCTTAGTTGGGATTGGGCAGTTCTTC. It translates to CASSLVGIGQFF.

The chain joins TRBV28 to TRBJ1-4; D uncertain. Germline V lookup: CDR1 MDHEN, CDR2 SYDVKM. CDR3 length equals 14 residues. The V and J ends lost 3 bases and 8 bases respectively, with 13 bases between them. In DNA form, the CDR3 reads TGTGCCAGCAGTTTCCCGGGAGGGAAGGAAAAACTGTTTTTT. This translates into CASSFPGGKEKLFF.

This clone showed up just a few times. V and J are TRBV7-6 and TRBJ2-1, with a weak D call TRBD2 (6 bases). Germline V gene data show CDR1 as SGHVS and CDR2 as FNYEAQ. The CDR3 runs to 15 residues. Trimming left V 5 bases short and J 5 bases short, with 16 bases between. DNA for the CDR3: TGTGCCAGCAGCACGCCTACGGGACTGGACAATGAGCAGTTCTTC. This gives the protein CASSTPTGLDNEQFF. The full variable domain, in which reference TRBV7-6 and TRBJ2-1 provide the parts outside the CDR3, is GAGVSQSPRYKVTKRGQDVALRCDPISGHVSLYWYRQALGQGPEFLTYFNYEAQQDKSGLPNDRFSAERPEGSISTLTIQRTEQRDSAMYRCASSTPTGLDNEQFFGPGTRLTVL.

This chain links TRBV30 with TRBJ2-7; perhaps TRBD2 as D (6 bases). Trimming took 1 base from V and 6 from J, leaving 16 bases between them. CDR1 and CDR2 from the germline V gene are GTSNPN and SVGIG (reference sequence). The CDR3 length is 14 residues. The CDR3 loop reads CAWSAGTSKREQYF. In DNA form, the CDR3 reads TGTGCCTGGAGTGCAGGGACTTCCAAGCGCGAGCAGTACTTC.

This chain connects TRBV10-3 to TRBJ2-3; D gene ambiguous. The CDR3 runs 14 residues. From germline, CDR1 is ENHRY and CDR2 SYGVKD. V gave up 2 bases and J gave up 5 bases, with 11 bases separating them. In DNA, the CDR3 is TGTGCCATCAGTGAGGGGCAGGTCGTAGATACGCAGTATTTT. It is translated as CAISEGQVVDTQYF.

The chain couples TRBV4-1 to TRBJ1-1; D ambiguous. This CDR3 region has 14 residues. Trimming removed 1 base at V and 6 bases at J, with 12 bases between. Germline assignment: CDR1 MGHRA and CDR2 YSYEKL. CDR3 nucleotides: TGCGCCAGCAGCCAAGTTGGGCGGAGGGCTGAAGCTTTCTTT. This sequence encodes CASSQVGRRAEAFF.

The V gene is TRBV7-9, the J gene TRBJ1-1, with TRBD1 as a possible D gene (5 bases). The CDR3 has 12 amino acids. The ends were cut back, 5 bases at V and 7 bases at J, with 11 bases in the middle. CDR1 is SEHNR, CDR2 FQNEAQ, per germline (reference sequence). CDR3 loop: CASSPGSVEAFF. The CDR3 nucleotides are TGTGCCAGCAGCCCAGGGTCAGTTGAAGCTTTCTTT.

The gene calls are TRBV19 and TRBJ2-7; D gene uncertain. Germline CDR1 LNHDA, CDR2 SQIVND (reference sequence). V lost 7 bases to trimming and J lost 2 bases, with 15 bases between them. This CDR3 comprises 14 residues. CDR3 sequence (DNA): TGTGCCAGTACCCCAACCTCCAGAACCTACGAGCAGTACTTC. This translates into CASTPTSRTYEQYF.

CDR3 in DNA: TGTGCCAGCAGTTACTCATCGCGGGTCCCGGATGAGCAGTTCTTC. Amino acid sequence: CASSYSSRVPDEQFF. The chain couples TRBV6-5 to TRBJ2-1, with D tentatively TRBD2 (5 bases). V was pared by 0 bases and J by 8 bases, with 14 bases between. The CDR3 runs to 15 residues. In germline, CDR1 is MNHEY, CDR2 SVGAGI.

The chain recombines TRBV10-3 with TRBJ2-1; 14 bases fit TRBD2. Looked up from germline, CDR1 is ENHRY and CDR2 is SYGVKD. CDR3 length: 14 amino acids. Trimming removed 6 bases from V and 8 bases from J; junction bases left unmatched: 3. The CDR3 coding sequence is TGTGCCATCAGCCCGGGACTAGCGGGAGATGAGCAGTTCTTC. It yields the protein CAISPGLAGDEQFF.

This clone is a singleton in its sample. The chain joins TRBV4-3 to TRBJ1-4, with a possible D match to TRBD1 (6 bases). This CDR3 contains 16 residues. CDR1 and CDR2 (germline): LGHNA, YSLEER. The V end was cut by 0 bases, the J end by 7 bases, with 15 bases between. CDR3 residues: CASSQDWGGSGEKLFF. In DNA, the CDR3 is TGCGCCAGCAGCCAAGATTGGGGGGGCTCGGGTGAAAAACTGTTTTTT.

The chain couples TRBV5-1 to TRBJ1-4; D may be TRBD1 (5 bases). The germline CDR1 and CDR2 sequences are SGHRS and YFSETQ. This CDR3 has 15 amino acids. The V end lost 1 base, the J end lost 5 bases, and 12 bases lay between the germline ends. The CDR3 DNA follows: TGCGCCAGCAGCTTGTGGATAGGGGAAAATGAAAAACTGTTTTTT. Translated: CASSLWIGENEKLFF.

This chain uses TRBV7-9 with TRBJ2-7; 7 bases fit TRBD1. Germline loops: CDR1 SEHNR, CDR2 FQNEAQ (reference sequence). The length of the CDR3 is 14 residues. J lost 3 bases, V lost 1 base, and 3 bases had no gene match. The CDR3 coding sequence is TGTGCCAGCAGCTTAGGGCGGACAGGCTACGAGCAGTACTTC. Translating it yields CASSLGRTGYEQYF.

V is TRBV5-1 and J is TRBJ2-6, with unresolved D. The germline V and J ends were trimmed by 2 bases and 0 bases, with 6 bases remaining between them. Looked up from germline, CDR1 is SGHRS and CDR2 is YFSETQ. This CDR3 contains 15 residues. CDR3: CASSLPDSGANVLTF. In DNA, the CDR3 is TGCGCCAGCAGCTTACCCGACTCTGGGGCCAACGTCCTGACTTTC.

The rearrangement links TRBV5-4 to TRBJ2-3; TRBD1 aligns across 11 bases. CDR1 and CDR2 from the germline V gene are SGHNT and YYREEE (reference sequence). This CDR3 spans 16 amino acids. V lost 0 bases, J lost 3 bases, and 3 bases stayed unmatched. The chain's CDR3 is CASSLVDRGRTDTQYF. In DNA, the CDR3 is TGTGCCAGCAGCTTGGTGGACAGGGGGCGGACAGATACGCAGTATTTT.

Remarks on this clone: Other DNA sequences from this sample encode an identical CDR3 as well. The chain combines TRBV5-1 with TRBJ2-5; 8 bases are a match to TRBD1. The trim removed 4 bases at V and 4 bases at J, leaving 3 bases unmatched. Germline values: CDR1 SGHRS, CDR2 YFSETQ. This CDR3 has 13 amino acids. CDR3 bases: TGCGCCAGCAGCACCGGGACAGGAGAGACCCAGTACTTC. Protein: CASSTGTGETQYF.

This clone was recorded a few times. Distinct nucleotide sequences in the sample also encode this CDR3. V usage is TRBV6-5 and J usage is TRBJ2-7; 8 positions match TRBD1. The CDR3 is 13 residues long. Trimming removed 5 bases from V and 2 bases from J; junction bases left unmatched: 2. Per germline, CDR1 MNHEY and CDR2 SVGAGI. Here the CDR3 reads CASSRQGTYEQYF. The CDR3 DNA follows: TGTGCCAGCAGTAGACAGGGGACCTACGAGCAGTACTTC.

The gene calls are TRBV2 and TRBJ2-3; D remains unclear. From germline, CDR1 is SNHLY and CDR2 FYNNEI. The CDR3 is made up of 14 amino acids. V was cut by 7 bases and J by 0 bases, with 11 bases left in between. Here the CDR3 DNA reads TGTGCCAGCACTAGACTGGTGAGCACAGATACGCAGTATTTT. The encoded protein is CASTRLVSTDTQYF. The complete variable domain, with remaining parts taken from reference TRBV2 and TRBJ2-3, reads EPEVTQTPSHQVTQMGQEVILRCVPISNHLYFYWYRQILGQKVEFLVSFYNNEISEKSEIFDDQFSVERPDGSNFTLKIRSTKLEDSAMYFCASTRLVSTDTQYFGPGTRLTVL.

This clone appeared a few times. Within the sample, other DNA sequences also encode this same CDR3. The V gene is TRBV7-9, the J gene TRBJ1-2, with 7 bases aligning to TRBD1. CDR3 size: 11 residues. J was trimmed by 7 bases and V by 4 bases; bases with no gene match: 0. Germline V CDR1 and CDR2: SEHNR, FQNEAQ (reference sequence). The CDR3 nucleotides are TGTGCCAGCAGCTCAGGGGGTGGCTACACCTTC. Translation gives CASSSGGGYTF.

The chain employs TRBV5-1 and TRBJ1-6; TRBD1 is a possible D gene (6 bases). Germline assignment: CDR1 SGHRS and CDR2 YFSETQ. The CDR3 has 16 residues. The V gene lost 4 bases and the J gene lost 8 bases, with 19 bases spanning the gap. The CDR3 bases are TGCGCCAGCAGCCCAACCCCGGGGGACACGTATTCACCCCTCCACTTT. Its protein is CASSPTPGDTYSPLHF. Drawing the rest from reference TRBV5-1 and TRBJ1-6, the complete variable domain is KAGVTQTPRYLIKTRGQQVTLSCSPISGHRSVSWYQQTPGQGLQFLFEYFSETQRNKGNFPGRFSGRQFSNSRSEMNVSTLELGDSALYLCASSPTPGDTYSPLHFGNGTRLTVT.

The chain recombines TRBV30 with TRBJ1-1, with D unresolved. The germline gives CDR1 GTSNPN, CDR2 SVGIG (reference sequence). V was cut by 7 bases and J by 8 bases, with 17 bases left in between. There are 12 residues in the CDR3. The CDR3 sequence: CALAYRFTEAFF. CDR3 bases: TGTGCCTTAGCTTACAGATTTACCGAAGCTTTCTTT.

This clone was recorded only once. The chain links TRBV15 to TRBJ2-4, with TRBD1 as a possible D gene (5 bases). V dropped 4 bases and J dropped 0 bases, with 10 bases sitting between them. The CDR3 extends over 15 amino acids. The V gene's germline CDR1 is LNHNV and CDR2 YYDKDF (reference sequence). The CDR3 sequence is CATSTGALAKNIQYF. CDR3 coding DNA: TGTGCCACCAGCACTGGGGCTCTAGCCAAAAACATTCAGTACTTC.

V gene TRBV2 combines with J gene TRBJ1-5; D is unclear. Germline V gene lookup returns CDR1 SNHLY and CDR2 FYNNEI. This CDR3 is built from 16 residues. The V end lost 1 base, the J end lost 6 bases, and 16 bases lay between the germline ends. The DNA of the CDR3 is TGTGCCAGCAGTGAAGGGCTCCCAGGCGGAACTCAGCCCCAGCATTTT. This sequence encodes CASSEGLPGGTQPQHF.